This entry lists 17 T cell receptor beta chains sequenced from one sample in a study of blood T cells in healthy people across ages. For the second PCR, which ran for about 6 to 11 cycles, a sample-barcoded 5' primer and a J-beta primer mix were used. TCRdb analysed the 5' RACE reads with MiXCR anew, one entry per CDR3 protein. Of 700,000 or so distinct CDR3 sequences in the sample, around 41% were seen once. Sample: blood. All receptors derive from a man older than 75 in good health.

The chain has TRBV30 and TRBJ1-6; a weak D match, TRBD1 (6 bases). This CDR3 comprises 12 residues. V dropped 5 bases and J dropped 4 bases, with 6 bases sitting between them. Germline CDR1 is GTSNPN and CDR2 is SVGIG (reference sequence). CDR3 sequence (DNA): TGTGCCTGGGGACAGTATAATTCACCCCTCCACTTT. Amino acid sequence: CAWGQYNSPLHF.

This sequence joins TRBV20-1 and TRBJ1-1; no clear D gene. Trimming cost V 6 bases and J 1 base, with 12 bases left between them. Germline CDR1 DFQATT, CDR2 SNEGSKA (reference sequence). The CDR3 runs to 13 residues. The CDR3 here is CSAQPPGNTEAFF. DNA of the CDR3: TGCAGTGCCCAACCACCCGGGAACACTGAAGCTTTCTTT.

The CDR3 region is CASSPTEVAAHTQYF. CDR3 coding DNA: TGTGCCAGCTCACCAACCGAGGTAGCAGCTCATACGCAGTATTTT. This chain uses TRBV18 with TRBJ2-3; no clear D. The CDR3 spans 15 residues. Trimming stripped 2 bases from V and 7 bases from J, with 16 bases between. Germline-derived CDR1 and CDR2 are KGHSH and LQKENI.

This clonotype appeared a few times. V and J are TRBV29-1 and TRBJ2-3; D may be TRBD2 (6 bases). Trimming left V 4 bases short and J 6 bases short, with 17 bases between. This CDR3 has 14 amino acids. In germline, CDR1 is SQVTM, CDR2 ANQGSEA. Written as DNA, the CDR3 is TGCAGCGTTGTGTCACGGGGGTCTACGGATACGCAGTATTTT. Translated, it gives CSVVSRGSTDTQYF.

This clonotype turned up a few times. This chain uses TRBV6-5 with TRBJ2-7; D ambiguous. This CDR3 has 14 amino acids. V shed 0 bases and J shed 2 bases, with 8 bases lying between them. Per germline, CDR1 MNHEY and CDR2 SVGAGI. The DNA for the CDR3 is TGTGCCAGCAGTTACTCGGGCAGAACCTACGAGCAGTACTTC. Its protein product is CASSYSGRTYEQYF.

The table lists this clonotype with a few counts. The chain couples TRBV9 to TRBJ2-7; D call uncertain. Trimming took off 0 bases at V and 3 bases at J, with 10 bases between the two ends. The CDR3 consists of 14 residues. The germline V gene encodes CDR1 SGDLS and CDR2 YYNGEE. The CDR3 region is CASSVDGGYYEQYF. The DNA of the CDR3 is TGTGCCAGCAGCGTAGATGGTGGGTACTACGAGCAGTACTTC.

The rearrangement uses TRBV15 and TRBJ2-3, with 7 bases that match TRBD2. The CDR3 has 19 residues. After removal of 2 bases from V and 0 bases from J, the junction contained 14 bases not matched to a gene. Germline V gives CDR1 LNHNV, CDR2 YYDKDF (reference sequence). CDR3 coding DNA: TGTGCCACCAGCAGACCACTGGGAGGGCAGGGCGGAAGCACAGATACGCAGTATTTT. Translated: CATSRPLGGQGGSTDTQYF. The full variable domain, with the rest looked up from reference TRBV15 and TRBJ2-3, is DAMVIQNPRYQVTQFGKPVTLSCSQTLNHNVMYWYQQKSSQAPKLLFHYYDKDFNNEADTPDNFQSRRPNTSFCFLDIRSPGLGDTAMYLCATSRPLGGQGGSTDTQYFGPGTRLTVL.

J is TRBJ2-5 and V is TRBV5-1; TRBD2 aligns across 10 bases. CDR3 length: 16 amino acids. The germline CDR1 and CDR2 sequences are SGHRS and YFSETQ. Trimming cost V 0 bases and J 3 bases; bases outside gene matches: 5. This chain's CDR3 is CASSLAGTSAEETQYF. CDR3 DNA: TGCGCCAGCAGCTTGGCCGGGACTAGCGCGGAAGAGACCCAGTACTTC.

The rearrangement links TRBV7-9 to TRBJ1-2; D unclear. Trimming stripped 1 base from V and 5 bases from J, with 14 bases between. The CDR3 extends over 15 amino acids. CDR1 and CDR2 from the germline V gene are SEHNR and FQNEAQ (reference sequence). In DNA form, the CDR3 reads TGTGCCAGCAGCTTAGGGAGAGGAGCGGAGTATGGCTACACCTTC. It specifies CASSLGRGAEYGYTF. The whole variable domain, remainder taken from reference TRBV7-9 and TRBJ1-2, is DTGVSQNPRHKITKRGQNVTFRCDPISEHNRLYWYRQTLGQGPEFLTYFQNEAQLEKSRLLSDRFSAERPKGSFSTLEIQRTEQGDSAMYLCASSLGRGAEYGYTFGSGTRLTVV.

This clonotype was detected only a few times. The chain employs TRBV7-2 and TRBJ2-7, with a weak D call TRBD2 (5 bases). Germline assignment: CDR1 SGHTA and CDR2 FQGNSA. V was trimmed by 2 bases and J by 5 bases, leaving 19 bases between them. The length of the CDR3 is 16 residues. DNA of the CDR3: TGTGCCAGCAGCTTAAATCCGGGGTTAATTGCGAACGAGCAGTACTTC. This sequence encodes CASSLNPGLIANEQYF.

This clonotype was picked up a small number of times. V gene TRBV27 combines with J gene TRBJ2-5; 13 bases line up with TRBD2. The J call is in doubt because the DNA end fits TRBJ2-7 better. This CDR3 region has 17 residues. Germline loops: CDR1 MNHEY, CDR2 SMNVEV (reference sequence). DNA of the CDR3: TGTGCCAGCAGTCCAGGACTAGCGGGAGAAAGCGCCTACGAGCAGTACTTC. Its translation: CASSPGLAGESAYEQYF.

Many counts were recorded for this clonotype. The chain couples TRBV20-1 to TRBJ2-5; TRBD2 aligns across 11 bases. The CDR3 consists of 15 residues. CDR1 and CDR2 (germline): DFQATT, SNEGSKA (reference sequence). The V gene end was trimmed by 5 bases and the J gene end by 1 base; junction bases not matched to a gene: 6. The CDR3 region is CSADRLAGRQETQYF. The DNA of the CDR3 is TGCAGTGCTGACAGACTAGCGGGACGCCAAGAGACCCAGTACTTC.

This clonotype was counted ten times or more. This rearrangement joins TRBV29-1 to TRBJ2-4; 8 bases match TRBD1. This CDR3 is 17 amino acids long. In germline, CDR1 is SQVTM, CDR2 ANQGSEA. The V and J ends lost 0 bases and 0 bases, in that order; junction bases with no gene match: 7. CDR3 residues: CSVEDEDRALAKNIQYF. The CDR3 nucleotides read TGCAGCGTTGAAGATGAGGACAGGGCCCTAGCCAAAAACATTCAGTACTTC.

This clonotype showed up just a few times. The chain employs TRBV9 and TRBJ2-3, with 8 bases identical to TRBD2. The germline V gene encodes CDR1 SGDLS and CDR2 YYNGEE. The CDR3 spans 16 residues. After removal of 4 bases from V and 2 bases from J, the junction contained 9 bases not matched to a gene. The CDR3 region has the DNA TGTGCCAGCAGCCCTACGAGACTAGCGCTCACAGATACGCAGTATTTT. Its translation is CASSPTRLALTDTQYF. Based on the CDR3 plus reference TRBV9 and TRBJ2-3, the full variable domain is DSGVTQTPKHLITATGQRVTLRCSPRSGDLSVYWYQQSLDQGLQFLIQYYNGEERAKGNILERFSAQQFPDLHSELNLSSLELGDSALYFCASSPTRLALTDTQYFGPGTRLTVL.

This clonotype appeared a few times. The J gene is TRBJ2-4, the V gene TRBV30; TRBD2 aligns across 13 bases. V lost 3 bases and J lost 7; bases outside the gene matches: 12. CDR3 size: 17 residues. The germline gives CDR1 GTSNPN, CDR2 SVGIG (reference sequence). This CDR3 reads CAWSAGLAGDSRNIQYF. The CDR3, as DNA: TGTGCCTGGAGCGCCGGACTAGCGGGGGACTCGAGGAACATTCAGTACTTC.

This chain joins TRBV20-1 and TRBJ2-7; D is possibly TRBD1 (6 bases). With 4 bases removed from V and 3 bases from J, the gap between germline ends came to 16 bases. There are 14 residues in the CDR3. Germline V gene lookup returns CDR1 DFQATT and CDR2 SNEGSKA (reference sequence). The CDR3 DNA follows: TGCAGTGCTACCGGCAGGGGTCGCTTCTACGAGCAGTACTTC. This sequence encodes CSATGRGRFYEQYF.

The V gene is TRBV18, the J gene TRBJ2-3; TRBD2 might be the D (5 bases). V lost 3 bases and J lost 2, with 12 bases in between. CDR3 length: 15 residues. The germline CDR1 and CDR2 sequences are KGHSH and LQKENI. CDR3: CASSPSLDPTDTQYF. The CDR3 nucleotides are TGTGCCAGCTCACCCTCACTAGATCCCACAGATACGCAGTATTTT.